This T cell receptor beta chain was sequenced for a study of OX40 agonist ivuxolimab in advanced cancers. Study in general: Past anti-PD-1, anti-PD-L1 or anti-CTLA-4 therapy was accepted, and 40% had received some. Overall study findings and caveats: At 0.1 to 3.0 mg/kg, clonal expansion of CD4+ and CD8+ blood T cells had occurred by week 6. Partial responders dosed at 0.1-3.0 mg/kg displayed clonal expansion ranking among the lowest. Which antigen the expanded peripheral T cells recognized is unknown.

The method was immunoSEQ multiplex PCR; TCRdb's version includes in-frame clones alone and lacks a portion of them. The sample records 60,000 to 70,000 clones, 75% to 90% being singletons. This clone was observed once. Its antigen is not known. The CDR3 totals 16 residues. Germline CDR1 and CDR2: SEHNR and FQNEAQ (reference sequence). V gave up 4 bases and J gave up 1 base; unmatched junction bases: 9. The clonotype comes from an adult with an advanced solid tumor such as melanoma, head and neck, liver or kidney cancer. V is TRBV7-9 and J is TRBJ1-1; 7 bases fit TRBD1. Here the sequenced sample was CD4+ or CD8+ T cells sorted from blood, taken in a trial of the OX40 agonist ivuxolimab. The CDR3 DNA follows: TGTGCCAGCAGCTACCGAGGGGGCGCCGGGAACACTGAAGCTTTCTTT. It is translated as CASSYRGGAGNTEAFF.